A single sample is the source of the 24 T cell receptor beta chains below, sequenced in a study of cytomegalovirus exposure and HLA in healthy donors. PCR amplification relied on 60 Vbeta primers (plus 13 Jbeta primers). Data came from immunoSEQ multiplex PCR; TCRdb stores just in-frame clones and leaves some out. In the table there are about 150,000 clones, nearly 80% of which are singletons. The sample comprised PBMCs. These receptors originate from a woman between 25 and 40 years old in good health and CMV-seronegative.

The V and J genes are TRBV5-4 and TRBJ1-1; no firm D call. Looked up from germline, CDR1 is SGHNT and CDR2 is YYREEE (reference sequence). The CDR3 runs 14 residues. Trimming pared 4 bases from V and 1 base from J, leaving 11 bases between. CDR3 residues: CASSTPGQNTEAFF. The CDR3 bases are TGTGCCAGCAGCACCCCAGGCCAGAACACTGAAGCTTTCTTT.

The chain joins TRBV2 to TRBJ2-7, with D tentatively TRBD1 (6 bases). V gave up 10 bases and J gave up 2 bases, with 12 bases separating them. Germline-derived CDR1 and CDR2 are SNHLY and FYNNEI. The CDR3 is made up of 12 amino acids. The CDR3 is CATQDRAYEQYF. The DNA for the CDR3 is TGTGCCACCCAGGACAGAGCCTACGAGCAGTACTTC.

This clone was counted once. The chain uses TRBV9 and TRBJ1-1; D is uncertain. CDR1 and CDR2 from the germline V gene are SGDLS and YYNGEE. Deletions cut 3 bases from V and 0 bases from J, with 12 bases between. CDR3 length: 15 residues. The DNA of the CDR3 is TGTGCCAGCAGCGGGGCGGGGAAGCTGAACACTGAAGCTTTCTTT. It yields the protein CASSGAGKLNTEAFF.

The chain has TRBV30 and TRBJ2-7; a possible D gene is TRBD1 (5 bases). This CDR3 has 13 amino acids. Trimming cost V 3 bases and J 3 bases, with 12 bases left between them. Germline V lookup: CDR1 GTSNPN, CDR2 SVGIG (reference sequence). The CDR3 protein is CAWRLVGDYEQYF. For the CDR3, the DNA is TGTGCCTGGAGGCTTGTAGGGGACTACGAGCAGTACTTC. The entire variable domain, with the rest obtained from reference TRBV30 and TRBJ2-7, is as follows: SQTIHQWPATLVQPVGSPLSLECTVEGTSNPNLYWYRQAAGRGLQLLFYSVGIGQISSEVPQNLSASRPQDRQFILSSKKLLLSDSGFYLCAWRLVGDYEQYFGPGTRLTVT.

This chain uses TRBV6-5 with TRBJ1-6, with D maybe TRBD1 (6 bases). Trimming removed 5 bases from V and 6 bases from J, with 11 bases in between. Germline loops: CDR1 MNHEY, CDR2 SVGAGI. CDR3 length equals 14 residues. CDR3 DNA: TGTGCCAGCAGTCGGCAGGGGATTAATTCACCCCTCCACTTT. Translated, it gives CASSRQGINSPLHF.

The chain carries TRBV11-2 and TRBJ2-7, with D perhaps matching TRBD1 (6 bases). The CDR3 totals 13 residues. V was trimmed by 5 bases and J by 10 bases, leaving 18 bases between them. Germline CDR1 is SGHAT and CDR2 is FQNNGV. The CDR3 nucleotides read TGTGCCAGCAGCCAACACAGGGTTCCCGTACAGTACTTC. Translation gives CASSQHRVPVQYF.

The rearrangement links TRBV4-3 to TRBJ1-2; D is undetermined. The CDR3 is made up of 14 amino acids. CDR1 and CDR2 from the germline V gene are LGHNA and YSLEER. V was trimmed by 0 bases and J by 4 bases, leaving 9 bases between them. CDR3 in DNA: TGCGCCAGCAGCCAAGAAGAGGGCCGCTATGGCTACACCTTC. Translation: CASSQEEGRYGYTF.

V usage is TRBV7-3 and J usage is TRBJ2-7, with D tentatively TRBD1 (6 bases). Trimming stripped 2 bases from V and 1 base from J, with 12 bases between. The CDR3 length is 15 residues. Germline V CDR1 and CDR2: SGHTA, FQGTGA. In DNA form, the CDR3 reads TGTGCCAGCAGCTTACAGGGGTTACCGTCCTACGAGCAGTACTTC. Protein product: CASSLQGLPSYEQYF.

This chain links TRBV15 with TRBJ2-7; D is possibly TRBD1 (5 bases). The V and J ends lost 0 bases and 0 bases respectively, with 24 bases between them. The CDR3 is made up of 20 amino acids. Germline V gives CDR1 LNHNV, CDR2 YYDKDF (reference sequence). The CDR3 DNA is TGTGCCACCAGCAGAGATCTATCGCCCCTCACAGGAATAGACTCCTACGAGCAGTACTTC. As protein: CATSRDLSPLTGIDSYEQYF.

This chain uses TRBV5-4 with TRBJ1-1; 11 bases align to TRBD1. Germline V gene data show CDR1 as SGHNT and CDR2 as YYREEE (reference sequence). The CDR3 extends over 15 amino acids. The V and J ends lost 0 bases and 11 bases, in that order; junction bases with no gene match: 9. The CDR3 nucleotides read TGTGCCAGCAGCTTGGTATCGGACAGGGGGCGCAGGGCTTTCTTT. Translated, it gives CASSLVSDRGRRAFF.

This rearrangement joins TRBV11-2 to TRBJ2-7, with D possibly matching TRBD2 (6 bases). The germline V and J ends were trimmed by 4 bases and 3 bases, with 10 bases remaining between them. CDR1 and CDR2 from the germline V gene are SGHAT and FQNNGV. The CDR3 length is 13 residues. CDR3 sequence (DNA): TGTGCCAGCAGCTCGCAGACTAGCTACGAGCAGTACTTC. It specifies CASSSQTSYEQYF.

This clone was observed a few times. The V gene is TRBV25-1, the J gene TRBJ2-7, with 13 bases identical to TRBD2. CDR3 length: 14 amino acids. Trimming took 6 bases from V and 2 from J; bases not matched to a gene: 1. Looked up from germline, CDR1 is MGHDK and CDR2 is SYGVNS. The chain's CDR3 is CASRGTSGAYEQYF. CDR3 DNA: TGTGCCAGCAGAGGGACTAGCGGGGCCTACGAGCAGTACTTC.

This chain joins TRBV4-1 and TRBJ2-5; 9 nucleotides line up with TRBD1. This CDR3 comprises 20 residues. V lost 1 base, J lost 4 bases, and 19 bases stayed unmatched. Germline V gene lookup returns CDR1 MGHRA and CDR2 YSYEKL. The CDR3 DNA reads TGCGCCAGCAGCCAAGTCTTTGGGGAGAGGGGACAGGGAATTTCAGAGACCCAGTACTTC. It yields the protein CASSQVFGERGQGISETQYF.

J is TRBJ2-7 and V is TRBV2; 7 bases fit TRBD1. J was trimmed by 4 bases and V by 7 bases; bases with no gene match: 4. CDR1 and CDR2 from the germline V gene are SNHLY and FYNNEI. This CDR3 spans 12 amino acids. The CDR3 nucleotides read TGTGCCAGCATCGGGGACAGTTACGAGCAGTACTTC. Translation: CASIGDSYEQYF. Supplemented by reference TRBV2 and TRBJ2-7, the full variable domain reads EPEVTQTPSHQVTQMGQEVILRCVPISNHLYFYWYRQILGQKVEFLVSFYNNEISEKSEIFDDQFSVERPDGSNFTLKIRSTKLEDSAMYFCASIGDSYEQYFGPGTRLTVT.

The CDR3 DNA is TGTGCCAGCAGCCGTACACGGGACAGGGGGCACGACACTGAAGCTTTCTTT. It encodes CASSRTRDRGHDTEAFF. V usage is TRBV7-8 and J usage is TRBJ1-1; TRBD1 matches 12 bases. Per the germline V gene, CDR1 is SGHVS and CDR2 is FQNEAQ. The ends lost 5 bases at V and 3 bases at J; junction bases unmatched: 10. The CDR3 covers 17 residues. The variable domain in full, completed from reference TRBV7-8 and TRBJ1-1, reads GAGVSQSPRYKVAKRGQDVALRCDPISGHVSLFWYQQALGQGPEFLTYFQNEAQLDKSGLPSDRFFAERPEGSVSTLKIQRTQQEDSAVYLCASSRTRDRGHDTEAFFGQGTRLTVV.

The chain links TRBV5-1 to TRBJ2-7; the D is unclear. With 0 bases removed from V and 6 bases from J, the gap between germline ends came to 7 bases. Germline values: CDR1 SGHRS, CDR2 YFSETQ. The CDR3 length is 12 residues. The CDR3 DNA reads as TGCGCCAGCAGCTTGGTAGCCGCCGAGCAGTACTTC. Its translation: CASSLVAAEQYF.

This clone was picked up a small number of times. Written as DNA, the CDR3 is TGTGCCAGCGCGGACAGGGTCGGTGAAAAACTGTTTTTT. This sequence encodes CASADRVGEKLFF. The chain carries TRBV27 and TRBJ1-4, with 8 bases fitting TRBD1. The CDR3 has 13 amino acids. The V gene's germline CDR1 is MNHEY and CDR2 SMNVEV (reference sequence). Unmatched junction bases numbered 6, after V lost 8 bases and J lost 7 bases. The full variable domain, with the rest looked up from reference TRBV27 and TRBJ1-4, is EAQVTQNPRYLITVTGKKLTVTCSQNMNHEYMSWYRQDPGLGLRQIYYSMNVEVTDKGDVPEGYKVSRKEKRNFPLILESPSPNQTSLYFCASADRVGEKLFFGSGTQLSVL.

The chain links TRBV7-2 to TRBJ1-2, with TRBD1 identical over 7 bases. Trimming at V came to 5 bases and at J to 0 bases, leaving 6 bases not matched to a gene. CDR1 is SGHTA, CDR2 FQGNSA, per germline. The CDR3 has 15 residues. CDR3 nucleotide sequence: TGTGCCAGCAGCCCTCGGACAGGCGCTAACTATGGCTACACCTTC. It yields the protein CASSPRTGANYGYTF.

The CDR3 bases are TGCGCCAGCAGCCAGGGGGGACAGGGTACAAAAGGCTACACCTTC. As protein: CASSQGGQGTKGYTF. The chain couples TRBV4-1 to TRBJ1-2; TRBD1 matches at 9 bases. The germline V gene has CDR1 MGHRA and CDR2 YSYEKL. This CDR3 is 15 amino acids long. Trimming removed 3 bases from V and 8 bases from J; junction bases left unmatched: 10.

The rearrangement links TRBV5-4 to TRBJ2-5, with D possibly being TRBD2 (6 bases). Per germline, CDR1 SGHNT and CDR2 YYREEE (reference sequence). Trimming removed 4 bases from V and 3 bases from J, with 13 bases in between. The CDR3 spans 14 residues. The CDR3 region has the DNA TGTGCCAGCAGCCTCCGGGACTGGAAAGAGACCCAGTACTTC. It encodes CASSLRDWKETQYF.

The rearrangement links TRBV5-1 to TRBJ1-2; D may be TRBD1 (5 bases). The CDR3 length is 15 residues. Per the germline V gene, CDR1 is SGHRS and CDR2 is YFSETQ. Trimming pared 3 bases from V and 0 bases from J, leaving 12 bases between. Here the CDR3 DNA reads TGCGCCAGCAGCTCCCGTCCGGGGGCTAACTATGGCTACACCTTC. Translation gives CASSSRPGANYGYTF. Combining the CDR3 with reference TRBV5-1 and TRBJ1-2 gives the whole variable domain KAGVTQTPRYLIKTRGQQVTLSCSPISGHRSVSWYQQTPGQGLQFLFEYFSETQRNKGNFPGRFSGRQFSNSRSEMNVSTLELGDSALYLCASSSRPGANYGYTFGSGTRLTVV.

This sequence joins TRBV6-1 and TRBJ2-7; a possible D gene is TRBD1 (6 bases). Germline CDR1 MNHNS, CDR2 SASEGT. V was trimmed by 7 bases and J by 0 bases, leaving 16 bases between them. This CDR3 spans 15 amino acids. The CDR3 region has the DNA TGTGCCAGCAATTCCGGGACATCAAGCTCCTACGAGCAGTACTTC. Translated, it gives CASNSGTSSSYEQYF.

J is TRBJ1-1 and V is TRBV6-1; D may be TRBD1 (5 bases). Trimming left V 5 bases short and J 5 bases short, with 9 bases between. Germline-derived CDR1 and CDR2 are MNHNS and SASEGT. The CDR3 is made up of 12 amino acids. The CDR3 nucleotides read TGTGCCAGCAGTATCCGGGGGACTGAAGCTTTCTTT. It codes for CASSIRGTEAFF.

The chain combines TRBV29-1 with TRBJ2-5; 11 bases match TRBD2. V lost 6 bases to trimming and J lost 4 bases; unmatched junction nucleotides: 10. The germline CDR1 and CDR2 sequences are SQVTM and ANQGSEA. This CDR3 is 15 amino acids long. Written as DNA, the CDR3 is TGCAGCGTAAATAGCGGGGGGGCATTCGGAGAGACCCAGTACTTC. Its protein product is CSVNSGGAFGETQYF.